This T cell receptor beta chain derives from a study of blood T cell repertoires in COVID-19. Data came from immunoSEQ multiplex PCR; TCRdb stores just in-frame clones and leaves some out. The table shows approximately 210,000 clones, with 83% occurring only once. The germline gives CDR1 MGHRA, CDR2 YSYEKL. The V gene end was trimmed by 8 bases and the J gene end by 7 bases; junction bases not matched to a gene: 13. The CDR3 has 15 amino acids. The V gene is TRBV4-1, the J gene TRBJ2-5, with 10 bases aligning to TRBD2. This TCR came from a woman between 65 and 79 years old with active or convalescent COVID-19. The sample was peripheral blood. The DNA of the CDR3 is TGCGCCAGCTCCGGGTCTACTAGCGGGGAGGGGACCCAGTACTTC. Translation gives CASSGSTSGEGTQYF.